This TCR beta chain was recorded in a study of response to subunit inactivated influenza vaccine. MiXCR was run by TCRdb on the RT-PCR reads, yielding one entry per CDR3 protein. The sample contains roughly 700,000 distinct CDR3 sequences, around 13% of which appear only once. As for this clonotype: Its antigen is not known.

Overall study findings and caveats: Few additional T cells are recruited per seasonal influenza vaccination, authors suggested.

The clonotype originates from a man aged 50-60 years who received an inactivated influenza vaccine. This specimen was PBMCs from blood, taken less than 15 days before vaccination.

The CDR3 protein is CASTRGGISAIQYF. The CDR3 region has the DNA TGTGCCAGCACTCGAGGGGGGATAAGTGCCATTCAGTACTTC. This chain uses TRBV2 with TRBJ2-4; D may correspond to TRBD1 or TRBD2 (6 bases each). Germline CDR1 is SNHLY and CDR2 is FYNNEI. The CDR3 loop spans 14 amino acids. Trimming stripped 7 bases from V and 9 bases from J, with 19 bases between.